These 7 T cell receptor beta chains came from one sample sequenced in a study of intratumoral heterogeneity in liver cancer. Library preparation employed the immunoSEQ multiplex PCR assay. This is the immuneACCESS table as TCRdb keeps it, with only in-frame sequences that have V and J called. A part of the clones is gone; compared with another copy, unresolved V genes explain less than half, and the rest is unexplained. This sample comprises 21,000 or so clones, 73% of them detected only once. The top ten constitute about 17% of the sample. Specimen: tumor-adjacent normal tissue, collected before any cancer treatment. These receptors were taken from a woman aged 70-85 years with hepatocellular carcinoma.

The rearrangement uses TRBV7-6 and TRBJ2-7; no clear D gene. Trimming left V 6 bases short and J 5 bases short, with 14 bases between. The CDR3 has 13 amino acids. Germline values: CDR1 SGHVS, CDR2 FNYEAQ. DNA for the CDR3: TGTGCCAGCAGTTACCTGGGCGGCGACGAGCAGTACTTC. Amino acids: CASSYLGGDEQYF.

The J gene is TRBJ1-1, the V gene TRBV9, with D possibly being TRBD1 (6 bases). Trimming removed 0 bases at V and 5 bases at J, with 17 bases between. CDR1 SGDLS and CDR2 YYNGEE come from the germline V gene. The CDR3 runs 16 residues. The CDR3 spells CASSVDGGLGNTEAFF. The CDR3 region has the DNA TGTGCCAGCAGCGTAGACGGGGGCCTTGGGAATACTGAAGCTTTCTTT.

The rearrangement links TRBV18 to TRBJ1-2; D not certain. The V end lost 3 bases, the J end lost 5 bases, and 10 bases lay between the germline ends. The germline CDR1 and CDR2 sequences are KGHSH and LQKENI. CDR3 length equals 13 residues. CDR3 DNA: TGTGCCAGCTCACCCGAGACGGAGTATGGCTACACCTTC. Protein product: CASSPETEYGYTF.

This chain uses TRBV27 with TRBJ1-6, with D unresolved. Looked up from germline, CDR1 is MNHEY and CDR2 is SMNVEV (reference sequence). The CDR3 sequence is 12 residues long. Trimming left V 8 bases short and J 7 bases short, with 9 bases between. This chain's CDR3 is CASSTLNSPLHF. Here the CDR3 DNA reads TGTGCCAGCTCCACCCTGAATTCACCCCTCCACTTT.

The chain's CDR3 is CASMVAPNTEAFF. As DNA, the CDR3 is TGTGCCAGTATGGTAGCGCCGAACACTGAAGCTTTCTTT. The gene calls are TRBV19 and TRBJ1-1; the D is unclear. The CDR3 sequence is 13 residues long. Germline V CDR1 and CDR2: LNHDA, SQIVND (reference sequence). V was pared by 7 bases and J by 1 base, with 10 bases between.

The chain uses TRBV2 and TRBJ2-1, with 7 bases lining up with TRBD1. Germline loops: CDR1 SNHLY, CDR2 FYNNEI. The CDR3 totals 18 residues. Losses at the gene ends were 6 bases for V and 7 bases for J; bases not matched to a gene: 21. CDR3 DNA: TGTGCCAGCAGCCCTGATATAGGGGGCGCAGGGATGGAAAATGAGCAGTTCTTC. It yields the protein CASSPDIGGAGMENEQFF.

In its sample, this clone was seen a few times. The V call is TRBV19, the J call TRBJ1-2, with unresolved D. This CDR3 has 14 amino acids. The V end was cut by 9 bases, the J end by 1 base, with 15 bases between. CDR1 is LNHDA and CDR2 is SQIVND in the germline V gene (reference sequence). CDR3 residues: CARDPMSGNYGYTF. Here the CDR3 DNA reads TGTGCCAGGGACCCGATGAGTGGTAACTATGGCTACACCTTC.